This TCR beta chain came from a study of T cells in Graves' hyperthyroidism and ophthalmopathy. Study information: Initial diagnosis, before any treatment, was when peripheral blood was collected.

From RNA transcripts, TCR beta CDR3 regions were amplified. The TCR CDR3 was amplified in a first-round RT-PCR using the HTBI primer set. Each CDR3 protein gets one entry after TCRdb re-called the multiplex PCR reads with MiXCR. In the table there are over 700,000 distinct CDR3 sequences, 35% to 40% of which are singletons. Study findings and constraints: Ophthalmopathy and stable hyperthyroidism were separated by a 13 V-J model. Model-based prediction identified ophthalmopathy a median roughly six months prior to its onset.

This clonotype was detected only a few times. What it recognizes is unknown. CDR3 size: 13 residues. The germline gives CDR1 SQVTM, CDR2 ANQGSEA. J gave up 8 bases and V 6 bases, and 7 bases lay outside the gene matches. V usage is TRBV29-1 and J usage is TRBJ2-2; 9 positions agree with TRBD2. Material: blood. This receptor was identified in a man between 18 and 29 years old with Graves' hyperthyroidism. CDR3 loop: CSVFSGRSGELFF. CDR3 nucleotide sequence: TGCAGCGTATTTAGCGGGAGATCGGGGGAGCTGTTTTTT.